The present T cell receptor beta chain was sequenced within a study of blood T cell repertoires in COVID-19. Overall study: Spain, Italy and the United States supplied samples that represented acute and convalescent COVID-19. PBMCs, B-cell-depleted T cells, or T cells were the source of the cDNA or gDNA that made up the material.

In its sample, this clone was seen a few times. Authors' processing steps: Quantification of nucleated cells was approximated via reference gene primer amplification. The table came from immunoSEQ multiplex PCR; TCRdb's copy has only in-frame clones and leaves some out. The DNA gave D and trimming, while V, J and clone size come from that table. Of 150,000 to 200,000 clones listed, about 78% are singletons. V lost 7 bases and J lost 2; bases outside the gene matches: 7. The CDR3 runs 15 residues. CDR1 SNHLY and CDR2 FYNNEI come from the germline V gene. This chain uses TRBV2 with TRBJ2-3; 9 bases match TRBD2. The sample consisted of peripheral blood. The sequence came from a woman between 45 and 60 years old with active or convalescent COVID-19. The CDR3 DNA reads as TGTGCCAGCATCCCGGGACTAGCAGTCACAGATACGCAGTATTTT. As protein: CASIPGLAVTDTQYF.